Reported below is one T cell receptor beta chain. Its antigen remains unknown. CDR1 and CDR2 from the germline V gene are SGHAT and FQNNGV. V was pared by 5 bases and J by 5 bases, with 12 bases between. CDR3 length: 13 amino acids. The data stem from a study of cytomegalovirus exposure and HLA in healthy donors. Primers for the PCR totalled 60 Vbeta and 13 Jbeta. Sequenced by immunoSEQ multiplex PCR; TCRdb stores in-frame clones only, minus some. In the table there are 95,000 to 110,000 clones, more than 65% of which are singletons. Broader study findings: Common viral pathogens seemed to be connected with several of the most significant clusters, according to a later analysis. Later work associated roughly 17,000 TCR beta sequences with HLA alleles at 0.05 false discovery rate. The study dropped some indistinguishable V segments, TRBV6-2 and TRBV6-3 among them.

This receptor was taken from a woman in her late teens or twenties in good health and CMV-seropositive. Sequences were obtained from PBMCs. V usage is TRBV11-2 and J usage is TRBJ2-5; D perhaps matches TRBD2 (6 bases). CDR3 amino acids: CASSPTRGETQYF. In nucleotides, the CDR3 is TGTGCCAGCAGCCCGACTAGGGGTGAGACCCAGTACTTC.